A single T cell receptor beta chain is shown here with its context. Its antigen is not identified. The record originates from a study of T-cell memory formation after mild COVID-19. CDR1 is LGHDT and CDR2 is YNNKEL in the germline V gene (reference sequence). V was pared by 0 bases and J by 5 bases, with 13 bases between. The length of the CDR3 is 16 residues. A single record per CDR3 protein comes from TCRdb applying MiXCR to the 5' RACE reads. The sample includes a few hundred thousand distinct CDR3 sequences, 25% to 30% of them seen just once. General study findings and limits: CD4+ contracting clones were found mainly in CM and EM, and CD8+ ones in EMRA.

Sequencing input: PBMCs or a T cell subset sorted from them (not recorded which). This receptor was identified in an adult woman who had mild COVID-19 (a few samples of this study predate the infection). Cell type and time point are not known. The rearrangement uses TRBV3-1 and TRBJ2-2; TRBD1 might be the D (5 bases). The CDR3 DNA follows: TGTGCCAGCAGCCAAGATCTGCCAGGGTGGACCGGGGAGCTGTTTTTT. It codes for CASSQDLPGWTGELFF.